A single sample is the source of the 23 T cell receptor beta chains below, sequenced in a study of identical twins. TCRdb reanalysed the 5' RACE reads using MiXCR and keeps one entry per CDR3 protein. The sample includes approximately 680,000 distinct CDR3 sequences, around 7.4% of them seen just once. These data were likewise used in another study, on yellow fever vaccine responses in identical twins.

The source material was PBMCs. The source of these receptors is a woman between 18 and 30 years old in good health.

In its sample, this clonotype was seen many times. This chain connects TRBV15 to TRBJ2-3; the match to TRBD2 covers 7 bases. Germline V gives CDR1 LNHNV, CDR2 YYDKDF (reference sequence). The CDR3 is 17 residues long. Germline trimming cut 0 bases from V and 2 bases from J; bases unmatched to any gene: 8. The CDR3 DNA is TGTGCCACCAGCAGAGATATTCAGGGAGGGGTCACAGATACGCAGTATTTT. Protein product: CATSRDIQGGVTDTQYF.

This clonotype was counted ten times or more. The CDR3 nucleotides read TGTGCCAGCAGACTAGCGGGAGAGACCCAGTACTTC. Translating it yields CASRLAGETQYF. The chain links TRBV12-3 or TRBV12-4 to TRBJ2-5; TRBD2 matches 9 bases. This CDR3 spans 12 amino acids. The J segment lost 4 bases and the V segment lost 6 bases, leaving 0 bases of the junction unmatched.

Many counts were recorded for this clonotype. The chain joins TRBV20-1 to TRBJ1-5; D might be TRBD1 (5 bases). Germline V gene sequence: CDR1 DFQATT, CDR2 SNEGSKA (reference sequence). V lost 3 bases to trimming and J lost 5 bases, with 11 bases between them. The CDR3 runs to 13 residues. CDR3: CSASLQGYQPQHF. The CDR3 bases are TGCAGTGCTAGTCTTCAGGGTTATCAGCCCCAGCATTTT.

The V call is TRBV28, the J call TRBJ1-1; possibly TRBD1 for D (5 bases). Trimming took 5 bases from V and 1 from J, leaving 20 bases between them. The CDR3 length is 17 residues. CDR1 and CDR2 (germline): MDHEN, SYDVKM. CDR3 in DNA: TGTGCCAGCAGTGGGAACGGGAGGGGTACAAGGAACACTGAAGCTTTCTTT. Encoded protein: CASSGNGRGTRNTEAFF.

This clonotype was seen a handful of times. The J gene is TRBJ1-1, the V gene TRBV5-1; 12 bases fit TRBD1. V dropped 4 bases and J dropped 2; count of bases not matched to a gene: 9. From germline, CDR1 is SGHRS and CDR2 YFSETQ. The CDR3 totals 17 residues. CDR3 nucleotide sequence: TGCGCCAGCAGCGGGGGGACAGGGGGCGCGGCTAACACTGAAGCTTTCTTT. Translating gives CASSGGTGGAANTEAFF.

The rearrangement uses TRBV12-3 or TRBV12-4 and TRBJ1-6, with TRBD1 identical over 7 bases. This CDR3 is built from 17 residues. The V and J ends lost 5 bases and 7 bases, in that order; junction bases with no gene match: 14. The CDR3 DNA follows: TGTGCCAGCAGTACCCAAAAGGGGACAGCCAAAAATTCACCCCTCCACTTT. This translates into CASSTQKGTAKNSPLHF.

V and J are TRBV12-3 or TRBV12-4 and TRBJ2-3, with 15 bases aligning to TRBD2. The CDR3 has 18 residues. Trimming took 0 bases from V and 6 from J; bases not matched to a gene: 7. CDR3 bases: TGTGCCAGCAGTTTAGCCCGGACTAGCGGGAGGGCCATTGATACGCAGTATTTT. This gives the protein CASSLARTSGRAIDTQYF.

This clonotype was seen at least ten times. The chain couples TRBV3-1 to TRBJ1-2; no reliable D call. This CDR3 comprises 11 residues. Trimming removed 0 bases at V and 9 bases at J, with 5 bases between. Germline loops: CDR1 LGHDT, CDR2 YNNKEL (reference sequence). Here the CDR3 DNA reads TGTGCCAGCAGCCAAGAGACGCGCTACACCTTC. Amino acid sequence: CASSQETRYTF.

This rearrangement joins TRBV3-1 to TRBJ1-6, with TRBD1 as a possible D gene (5 bases). Germline V gene data show CDR1 as LGHDT and CDR2 as YNNKEL (reference sequence). V was clipped by 4 bases and J by 8 bases, with 15 bases between them. This CDR3 comprises 15 residues. CDR3 sequence: CASSLSGTRDSPLHF. The CDR3 region has the DNA TGTGCCAGCAGCCTTTCCGGGACGAGGGATTCACCCCTCCACTTT.

This clonotype came up many times. This chain joins TRBV12-3 or TRBV12-4 and TRBJ2-3, with D possibly TRBD2 on 7 matching bases. Trimming removed 3 bases from V and 1 base from J, with 14 bases in between. The CDR3 runs to 16 residues. The CDR3 DNA sequence: TGTGCCAGCAGTTTCGGTGGGGGGGCCGGCACAGATACGCAGTATTTT. Its translation: CASSFGGGAGTDTQYF.

This clonotype was observed at least ten times. One end of the junction is discordant with germline, which a read error may explain. J is TRBJ1-6 and V is TRBV11-3, with unresolved D. The V gene's germline CDR1 is SGHNT and CDR2 YENEEA. This CDR3 is 13 amino acids long. CDR3 in amino acids: CASSLDPNSPLHF. DNA of the CDR3: TGTGCCAGCAGCCTAGACCCAAACTCACCCCTCCACTTT. The full variable domain, with the rest looked up from reference TRBV11-3 and TRBJ1-6, is EAGVVQSPRYKIIEKKQPVAFWCNPISGHNTLYWYLQNLGQGPELLIRYENEEAVDDSQLPKDRFSAERLKGVDSTLKIQPAELGDSAVYLCASSLDPNSPLHFGNGTRLTVT.

The chain carries TRBV20-1 and TRBJ2-2, with 10 bases identical to TRBD2. This CDR3 contains 12 residues. The germline gives CDR1 DFQATT, CDR2 SNEGSKA (reference sequence). DNA of the CDR3: TGCAGAATAGCGGGGGGCACCGGGGAGCTGTTTTTT. It yields the protein CRIAGGTGELFF.

The gene calls are TRBV20-1 and TRBJ2-1, with 7 bases fitting TRBD2. The CDR3 loop spans 17 amino acids. The J segment lost 7 bases and the V segment lost 4 bases, leaving 19 bases of the junction unmatched. Looked up from germline, CDR1 is DFQATT and CDR2 is SNEGSKA (reference sequence). CDR3 DNA: TGCAGTGCTATTAGGGGTCTTTCCGCGGGAGTATATAATGAGCAGTTCTTC. Translation: CSAIRGLSAGVYNEQFF.

The V call is TRBV19, the J call TRBJ1-2; 8 positions agree with TRBD1. The CDR3 runs 15 residues. V lost 5 bases to trimming and J lost 3 bases; unmatched junction nucleotides: 8. From germline, CDR1 is LNHDA and CDR2 SQIVND (reference sequence). This chain's CDR3 is CASSDRQGYHYGYTF. The CDR3, as DNA: TGTGCCAGTAGTGATCGACAGGGGTATCACTATGGCTACACCTTC.

This clonotype appeared many times. This chain links TRBV3-1 with TRBJ1-1; D ambiguous. CDR3 length: 14 residues. Germline V gene sequence: CDR1 LGHDT, CDR2 YNNKEL (reference sequence). V was pared by 0 bases and J by 3 bases, with 8 bases between. The CDR3 protein is CASSQEVFDTEAFF. DNA of the CDR3: TGTGCCAGCAGCCAAGAGGTTTTTGACACTGAAGCTTTCTTT.

This chain connects TRBV24-1 to TRBJ2-1; TRBD2 matches at 11 bases. The length of the CDR3 is 20 residues. V trimming: 1 base; J trimming: 6 bases; junction bases outside the gene matches: 16. Germline lookup yields CDR1 KGHDR and CDR2 SFDVKD. The CDR3 DNA sequence: TGTGCCACCAGTGATTTCCGTTCCTATAAAGGGACTAGCGGACCCAATGAGCAGTTCTTC. This sequence encodes CATSDFRSYKGTSGPNEQFF.

This clonotype was recorded a few times. The rearrangement links TRBV6-5 to TRBJ2-5, with D perhaps given as TRBD1 or TRBD2 (5 bases each). The CDR3 length is 16 residues. Per germline, CDR1 MNHEY and CDR2 SVGAGI. Trimming left V 2 bases short and J 5 bases short, with 18 bases between. The CDR3 DNA reads as TGTGCCAGCAGTTACGGGGGACGGTCAGACTTTGAGACCCAGTACTTC. Its translation: CASSYGGRSDFETQYF.

The CDR3 DNA reads as TGTGCCATCAGTGACAGGGGGCCCTCCTATAGCAATCAGCCCCAGCATTTT. Translated, it gives CAISDRGPSYSNQPQHF. This rearrangement joins TRBV10-3 to TRBJ1-5; TRBD1 matches at 8 bases. CDR1 and CDR2 from the germline V gene are ENHRY and SYGVKD. This CDR3 has 17 amino acids. Trimming took 3 bases from V and 0 from J; bases not matched to a gene: 7.

The V call is TRBV5-1, the J call TRBJ2-3, with D maybe TRBD1 (5 bases). The germline CDR1 and CDR2 sequences are SGHRS and YFSETQ. This CDR3 has 17 amino acids. V was cut by 0 bases and J by 4 bases, with 18 bases left in between. CDR3 in amino acids: CASSLAQGLPESDTQYF. The CDR3 nucleotides read TGCGCCAGCAGCTTGGCCCAGGGCCTTCCCGAATCAGATACGCAGTATTTT.

This chain links TRBV9 with TRBJ2-7; D unclear. The germline V and J ends were trimmed by 8 bases and 2 bases, with 8 bases remaining between them. CDR3 length: 11 amino acids. CDR1 is SGDLS, CDR2 YYNGEE, per germline. CDR3 sequence reads: CARRGTYEQYV. The CDR3 bases are TGTGCCAGAAGAGGCACCTACGAGCAGTACGTC.

This clonotype was counted at least ten times. The genes are TRBV29-1 and TRBJ2-5; maybe TRBD2 (7 bases). Trimming removed 4 bases from V and 1 base from J, with 13 bases in between. CDR3 length equals 14 residues. The germline CDR1 and CDR2 sequences are SQVTM and ANQGSEA. CDR3 nucleotides: TGCAGCGTTGGGGGGGCTAGCGGCCAAGAGACCCAGTACTTC. Translating gives CSVGGASGQETQYF.

The gene calls are TRBV12-3 or TRBV12-4 and TRBJ2-7; D is perhaps TRBD1 (6 bases). The V end was cut by 5 bases, the J end by 3 bases, with 17 bases between. The CDR3 contains 15 residues. CDR3 residues: CASSTPTGPSYEQYF. The CDR3 coding sequence is TGTGCCAGCAGTACACCAACAGGGCCCAGCTACGAGCAGTACTTC.

The J gene is TRBJ1-5, the V gene TRBV10-3, with 7 bases matching TRBD1. CDR3 length: 13 amino acids. Germline CDR1 and CDR2: ENHRY and SYGVKD. This CDR3 is CAIGTDSNQPQHF. CDR3 coding DNA: TGTGCAATCGGGACAGATAGCAATCAGCCCCAGCATTTT.